These 14 T cell receptor beta chains were all obtained from the same sample, sequenced in a study of T-cell memory formation after mild COVID-19. TCRdb reprocessed the 5' RACE reads with MiXCR, giving one entry per CDR3 protein. This sample carries 44,000 or so distinct CDR3 sequences, roughly 9.8% of them seen once, and the ten largest clones take 10% to 15%. The sequenced material came from PBMCs or a T cell subset sorted from them (not recorded which). These receptors all come from an adult woman who had mild COVID-19 (a few samples of this study predate the infection). Cell type and time point are not known.

V gene TRBV9 combines with J gene TRBJ1-1; D is unclear. V gave up 1 base and J gave up 3 bases, with 7 bases separating them. Germline CDR1 and CDR2: SGDLS and YYNGEE. The CDR3 extends over 13 amino acids. The CDR3 is CASSVRPDTEAFF. The CDR3 nucleotides are TGTGCCAGCAGCGTACGGCCGGACACTGAAGCTTTCTTT.

This clonotype was observed a handful of times. The gene calls are TRBV3-1 and TRBJ2-4; 8 bases agree with TRBD1. Germline loops: CDR1 LGHDT, CDR2 YNNKEL (reference sequence). The CDR3 has 15 amino acids. The trim removed 2 bases at V and 6 bases at J, leaving 6 bases unmatched. The chain's CDR3 is CASSQRTGMRNIQYF. The CDR3 DNA reads as TGTGCCAGCAGCCAACGGACAGGGATGAGAAACATTCAGTACTTC.

In its sample, this clonotype was seen a few times. The J gene is TRBJ2-1, the V gene TRBV24-1, with 9 bases that match TRBD2. Looked up from germline, CDR1 is KGHDR and CDR2 is SFDVKD. The CDR3 totals 15 residues. Germline trimming cut 5 bases from V and 4 bases from J; bases unmatched to any gene: 5. The CDR3 DNA reads TGTGCCACCAGTGGTAGTCTAGCGGGGTACAATGAGCAGTTCTTC. Translation gives CATSGSLAGYNEQFF.

For the CDR3, the DNA is TGTGCCTGGAGTGCAAACAGGGGGAGAAGTCAGCCCCAGCATTTT. Its translation: CAWSANRGRSQPQHF. The chain combines TRBV30 with TRBJ1-5, with TRBD1 matching over 8 bases. There are 15 residues in the CDR3. Germline CDR1 is GTSNPN and CDR2 is SVGIG (reference sequence). V was clipped by 1 base and J by 6 bases; unmatched bases: 8.

The V and J genes are TRBV7-8 and TRBJ2-7; 7 bases match TRBD2. Losses at the gene ends were 1 base for V and 3 bases for J; bases not matched to a gene: 9. Germline CDR1 and CDR2: SGHVS and FQNEAQ. This CDR3 spans 16 amino acids. The CDR3 nucleotides read TGTGCCAGCAGCTTAGATGTTTTTTCGGGGGGCTACGAGCAGTACTTC. The encoded protein is CASSLDVFSGGYEQYF. The full variable domain, with the rest looked up from reference TRBV7-8 and TRBJ2-7, is GAGVSQSPRYKVAKRGQDVALRCDPISGHVSLFWYQQALGQGPEFLTYFQNEAQLDKSGLPSDRFFAERPEGSVSTLKIQRTQQEDSAVYLCASSLDVFSGGYEQYFGPGTRLTVT.

This clonotype was found many times. The junction and the germline gene differ at one end; a read error may be behind it. The chain combines TRBV7-7 with TRBJ2-5; D ambiguous. This CDR3 is 15 amino acids long. The germline CDR1 and CDR2 sequences are SSHAT and FNYEAQ (reference sequence). CDR3 protein: CASSSFGRDSETQYF. CDR3 DNA: TGTGCTAGCAGCTCTTTCGGCCGTGATTCGGAGACCCAGTACTTC. Drawing the rest from reference TRBV7-7 and TRBJ2-5, the complete variable domain is GAGVSQSPRYKVTKRGQDVTLRCDPISSHATLYWYQQALGQGPEFLTYFNYEAQPDKSGLPSDRFSAERPEGSISTLTIQRTEQRDSAMYRCASSSFGRDSETQYFGPGTRLLVL.

This clonotype was seen ten or more times. This sequence joins TRBV20-1 and TRBJ1-2, with D unclear. With 6 bases removed from V and 6 bases from J, the gap between germline ends came to 11 bases. Looked up from germline, CDR1 is DFQATT and CDR2 is SNEGSKA (reference sequence). The CDR3 covers 11 residues. The CDR3 loop is CSASAGDGYTF. In nucleotides, the CDR3 is TGCAGTGCGTCTGCTGGTGATGGCTACACCTTC.

The rearrangement links TRBV20-1 to TRBJ2-7; 7 bases fit TRBD2. Germline-derived CDR1 and CDR2 are DFQATT and SNEGSKA (reference sequence). There are 14 residues in the CDR3. After removal of 3 bases from V and 5 bases from J, the junction contained 10 bases not matched to a gene. The CDR3 DNA reads TGCAGTGCTAGCCGAGGCGGGAGAAGACACGAGCAGTACTTC. Amino acid sequence: CSASRGGRRHEQYF.

This clonotype was observed at least ten times. The J gene is TRBJ2-2, the V gene TRBV7-2; no definite D call. The CDR3 spans 14 residues. Trimming removed 1 base from V and 5 bases from J, with 8 bases in between. CDR1 SGHTA and CDR2 FQGNSA come from the germline V gene. This CDR3 is CASSLDSGTGELFF. The DNA for the CDR3 is TGTGCCAGCAGCTTAGATTCCGGAACCGGGGAGCTGTTTTTT.

The J gene is TRBJ1-2, the V gene TRBV7-6; the D gene is possibly TRBD1 (5 bases). Trimming shortened V by 5 bases and J by 7 bases, and 14 bases separated the two germline ends. Germline CDR1 and CDR2: SGHVS and FNYEAQ. This CDR3 region has 13 residues. This CDR3 reads CASSQHGAVGYTF. The CDR3 DNA reads as TGTGCCAGCAGCCAGCACGGGGCGGTTGGCTACACCTTC.

This rearrangement joins TRBV27 to TRBJ1-2, with 11 bases identical to TRBD1. The CDR3 is 16 residues long. With V trimmed by 4 bases and J by 0 bases, 4 bases remained unmatched. Germline loops: CDR1 MNHEY, CDR2 SMNVEV (reference sequence). The CDR3 DNA reads TGTGCCAGCAGTTCGGGGACAGGGGGTCCTAACTATGGCTACACCTTC. It translates to CASSSGTGGPNYGYTF.

This clonotype was picked up a small number of times. J is TRBJ2-2 and V is TRBV20-1; no reliable D call. There are 12 residues in the CDR3. The germline V and J ends were trimmed by 7 bases and 4 bases, with 10 bases remaining between them. From germline, CDR1 is DFQATT and CDR2 SNEGSKA (reference sequence). Here the CDR3 reads CSGSAITGELFF. The CDR3 coding sequence is TGCAGTGGCAGCGCAATCACCGGGGAGCTGTTTTTT.

The V and J genes are TRBV6-1 and TRBJ2-3; 11 positions agree with TRBD2. After removal of 2 bases from V and 1 base from J, the junction contained 2 bases not matched to a gene. Germline V gene data show CDR1 as MNHNS and CDR2 as SASEGT. The CDR3 runs to 16 residues. CDR3 residues: CASSEQLAGGTDTQYF. The CDR3 nucleotides read TGTGCCAGCAGTGAACAACTAGCGGGGGGCACAGATACGCAGTATTTT.

This sequence joins TRBV20-1 and TRBJ1-3; TRBD1 is a possible D gene (6 bases). Looked up from germline, CDR1 is DFQATT and CDR2 is SNEGSKA (reference sequence). Trimming took 4 bases from V and 3 from J, leaving 13 bases between them. This CDR3 comprises 14 residues. CDR3 protein: CSAKDRTYGNTIYF. The CDR3, as DNA: TGCAGTGCTAAAGACAGGACCTATGGAAACACCATATATTTT.